Listed here are 27 T cell receptor beta chains from one sample, sequenced in a study of T cell repertoires in cytomegalovirus infection. These receptors' antigens are unknown. TCRdb re-called the reads through MiXCR, storing one row per CDR3 protein. The repertoire holds about 700,000 distinct CDR3 sequences, with about 33% as singletons. This specimen consisted of cultured PBMCs, obtained from culture after CMV antigen stimulation. The receptors here all came from a human donor in good health (CMV status not recorded). Some clones in this sample may be carry-over from other donors' samples.

In its sample, this clonotype was seen a few times. The chain carries TRBV4-3 and TRBJ1-1, with TRBD1 matching over 9 bases. V dropped 5 bases and J dropped 3; count of bases not matched to a gene: 7. Germline V gene lookup returns CDR1 LGHNA and CDR2 YSLEER. CDR3 length equals 15 residues. CDR3 region: CASSKGRQGDTEAFF. Written as DNA, the CDR3 is TGCGCCAGCAGCAAAGGGCGACAGGGGGACACTGAAGCTTTCTTT.

The rearrangement joins TRBV5-1 to TRBJ2-7; D may correspond to TRBD1 or TRBD2 (6 bases each). Trimming removed 4 bases from V and 9 bases from J, with 20 bases in between. Germline-derived CDR1 and CDR2 are SGHRS and YFSETQ. The length of the CDR3 is 14 residues. This chain's CDR3 is CASSAGHYTMRQYF. CDR3 sequence (DNA): TGCGCCAGCAGCGCGGGACACTACACGATGAGGCAGTACTTC.

A note on this clonotype: One base away lies a much larger clone, so this may be a sequencing read error. This chain joins TRBV2 and TRBJ2-2, with no clear D. Trimming removed 7 bases at V and 1 base at J, with 4 bases between. This CDR3 region has 12 residues. Looked up from germline, CDR1 is SNHLY and CDR2 is FYNNEI. CDR3 in DNA: TGTGCCAGCACCAAGAACACCGGGGAGCTGTTTTTT. This translates into CASTKNTGELFF.

About this clonotype itself: This may arise from a read error, as a much more abundant clone is one base away. The chain joins TRBV7-2 to TRBJ2-5; no clear D gene. This CDR3 is built from 14 residues. CDR1 is SGHTA, CDR2 FQGNSA, per germline. V was cut by 2 bases and J by 5 bases, with 12 bases left in between. The CDR3 region is CASSLRVSSETQYF. In DNA, the CDR3 is TGTGCCAGCAGCTTACGTGTGAGTTCGGAGACCCAGTACTTC. Together with reference TRBV7-2 and TRBJ2-5, the CDR3 gives the full variable domain: GAGVSQSPSNKVTEKGKDVELRCDPISGHTALYWYRQSLGQGLEFLIYFQGNSAPDKSGLPSDRFSAERTGGSVSTLTIQRTQQEDSAVYLCASSLRVSSETQYFGPGTRLLVL.

This clonotype was seen more than once but under ten times. This rearrangement joins TRBV12-3 or TRBV12-4 to TRBJ1-6, with unresolved D. V was trimmed by 3 bases and J by 4 bases, leaving 7 bases between them. The length of the CDR3 is 14 residues. The CDR3 DNA is TGTGCCAGCAGTTTTGTGGAATATAATTCACCCCTCCACTTT. Amino acid sequence: CASSFVEYNSPLHF.

CDR3 sequence (DNA): TGTGCCAGCAGTTTTGCCCCGAATGTTATAGCGGGGCGACCATCTAGCACAGATACGCAGTATTTT. As protein: CASSFAPNVIAGRPSSTDTQYF. V and J are TRBV28 and TRBJ2-3; 8 bases line up with TRBD2. J lost 0 bases, V lost 3 bases, and 23 bases had no gene match. Germline CDR1 reads MDHEN; CDR2 reads SYDVKM. This CDR3 comprises 22 residues. Full variable domain (remainder filled in from reference TRBV28 and TRBJ2-3): DVKVTQSSRYLVKRTGEKVFLECVQDMDHENMFWYRQDPGLGLRLIYFSYDVKMKEKGDIPEGYSVSREKKERFSLILESASTNQTSMYLCASSFAPNVIAGRPSSTDTQYFGPGTRLTVL.

This chain joins TRBV6-6 and TRBJ1-6; TRBD1 might be the D (5 bases). The germline V and J ends were trimmed by 5 bases and 13 bases, with 24 bases remaining between them. The CDR3 sequence is 16 residues long. Germline V gene data show CDR1 as MNHNY and CDR2 as SVGAGI (reference sequence). Here the CDR3 reads CASSERGPPLSTPLHF. Written as DNA, the CDR3 is TGTGCCAGCAGTGAGAGGGGACCCCCCCTGAGCACTCCCCTCCACTTT.

This chain connects TRBV12-3 or TRBV12-4 to TRBJ2-7; the D call may be TRBD1 or TRBD2 (7 bases each). CDR3 length: 15 residues. The V gene lost 3 bases and the J gene lost 1 base, with 13 bases spanning the gap. CDR3 nucleotide sequence: TGTGCCAGCAGTTTCAGACAGGGAGGGTCCTACGAGCAGTACTTC. This gives the protein CASSFRQGGSYEQYF.

The chain couples TRBV14 to TRBJ2-1; TRBD1 aligns across 7 bases. V lost 0 bases to trimming and J lost 2 bases; unmatched junction nucleotides: 10. The CDR3 is made up of 18 amino acids. Germline V CDR1 and CDR2: SGHDN, FVKESK. In DNA, the CDR3 is TGTGCCAGCAGCCAAGATCGCCCACAGGGGAGAACCTACAATGAGCAGTTCTTC. This codes for CASSQDRPQGRTYNEQFF.

V gene TRBV2 combines with J gene TRBJ1-4; D is undetermined. Germline V CDR1 and CDR2: SNHLY, FYNNEI. With 10 bases removed from V and 8 bases from J, the gap between germline ends came to 14 bases. This CDR3 region has 12 residues. As DNA, the CDR3 is TGTGCCACCAACCGGGAGGGCGAAAAACTGTTTTTT. Translating it yields CATNREGEKLFF. The complete variable domain, with remaining parts taken from reference TRBV2 and TRBJ1-4, reads EPEVTQTPSHQVTQMGQEVILRCVPISNHLYFYWYRQILGQKVEFLVSFYNNEISEKSEIFDDQFSVERPDGSNFTLKIRSTKLEDSAMYFCATNREGEKLFFGSGTQLSVL.

On this clonotype itself: This may arise from a read error, as a much more abundant clone is one base away. The gene calls are TRBV2 and TRBJ2-5; no clear D gene. This CDR3 has 12 amino acids. Trimming pared 6 bases from V and 0 bases from J, leaving 5 bases between. CDR1 and CDR2 from the germline V gene are SNHLY and FYNNEI. CDR3 in DNA: TGTGCCAGCAGGCGGTACCAAGAGACCCAGTACTTC. It specifies CASRRYQETQYF.

CDR3 protein: CASSLAGMYEQYF. The CDR3 nucleotides are TGTGCCAGCAGCTTAGCGGGGATGTACGAGCAGTACTTC. The chain uses TRBV7-9 and TRBJ2-7; D is unresolved. The CDR3 extends over 13 amino acids. The germline V gene encodes CDR1 SEHNR and CDR2 FQNEAQ (reference sequence). The V and J ends lost 0 bases and 4 bases respectively, with 7 bases between them.

CDR3 sequence (DNA): TGCAGTCCAGCGGGGAACGGGGATACGCAGTATTTT. Its protein product is CSPAGNGDTQYF. This rearrangement joins TRBV20-1 to TRBJ2-3, with TRBD2 matching over 7 bases. J gave up 6 bases and V 8 bases, and 8 bases lay outside the gene matches. CDR1 and CDR2 (germline): DFQATT, SNEGSKA (reference sequence). CDR3 size: 12 residues.

The chain has TRBV6-6 and TRBJ2-7; TRBD2 agrees at 12 bases. The CDR3 has 16 residues. The germline V gene has CDR1 MNHNY and CDR2 SVGAGI (reference sequence). V lost 2 bases to trimming and J lost 5 bases; unmatched junction nucleotides: 7. The CDR3 region has the DNA TGTGCCAGCAGTTACCCTAGCGGGAGGGCCCTCCACGAGCAGTACTTC. This codes for CASSYPSGRALHEQYF.

This clonotype was recorded many times. The chain has TRBV7-8 and TRBJ1-1; D is uncertain. There are 11 residues in the CDR3. Germline CDR1 is SGHVS and CDR2 is FQNEAQ. Trimming cost V 7 bases and J 2 bases, with 5 bases left between them. CDR3 region: CASIVNTEAFF. The CDR3 DNA follows: TGTGCCAGCATTGTAAACACTGAAGCTTTCTTT.

The CDR3 sequence: CASSPDGGGYTF. The CDR3 bases are TGTGCCAGCTCCCCGGACGGGGGAGGCTACACCTTC. V gene TRBV18 combines with J gene TRBJ1-2; D is possibly TRBD1 (5 bases). The CDR3 is made up of 12 amino acids. V was cut by 6 bases and J by 8 bases, with 13 bases left in between. Germline CDR1 reads KGHSH; CDR2 reads LQKENI. Full variable domain (remainder filled in from reference TRBV18 and TRBJ1-2): NAGVMQNPRHLVRRRGQEARLRCSPMKGHSHVYWYRQLPEEGLKFMVYLQKENIIDESGMPKERFSAEFPKEGPSILRIQQVVRGDSAAYFCASSPDGGGYTFGSGTRLTVV.

This clonotype was seen only a few times. The rearrangement uses TRBV7-2 and TRBJ2-3, with D unresolved. The CDR3 runs to 12 residues. Germline V lookup: CDR1 SGHTA, CDR2 FQGNSA. V dropped 7 bases and J dropped 5 bases, with 10 bases sitting between them. CDR3 sequence reads: CASTPELDTQYF. For the CDR3, the DNA is TGTGCCAGCACCCCGGAGCTAGATACGCAGTATTTT.

The J gene is TRBJ2-5, the V gene TRBV18, with a possible D match to TRBD1 (5 bases). V was trimmed by 4 bases and J by 5 bases, leaving 14 bases between them. CDR1 is KGHSH, CDR2 LQKENI, per germline. The CDR3 has 14 amino acids. This CDR3 is CASSQQTESETQYF. The CDR3 DNA follows: TGTGCCAGCTCACAACAGACAGAGTCGGAGACCCAGTACTTC. The variable domain in full, with the rest retrieved from reference TRBV18 and TRBJ2-5, is NAGVMQNPRHLVRRRGQEARLRCSPMKGHSHVYWYRQLPEEGLKFMVYLQKENIIDESGMPKERFSAEFPKEGPSILRIQQVVRGDSAAYFCASSQQTESETQYFGPGTRLLVL.

J is TRBJ2-5 and V is TRBV7-2; D might be TRBD1 or TRBD2, each matching 5 bases. From germline, CDR1 is SGHTA and CDR2 FQGNSA. Trimming stripped 1 base from V and 5 bases from J, with 11 bases between. The CDR3 runs to 14 residues. CDR3 bases: TGTGCCAGCAGCTTAGGGGGGTACAGGGAGACCCAGTACTTC. Its protein is CASSLGGYRETQYF.

The rearrangement joins TRBV11-1 to TRBJ1-1; D unclear. Trimming removed 1 base at V and 7 bases at J, with 10 bases between. Germline V gives CDR1 SGHAT, CDR2 FQDESV (reference sequence). The length of the CDR3 is 13 residues. The CDR3: CASSLERGGEAFF. The CDR3 bases are TGTGCCAGCAGCTTAGAACGGGGAGGTGAAGCTTTCTTT. The variable domain in full, with the rest retrieved from reference TRBV11-1 and TRBJ1-1, is EAEVAQSPRYKITEKSQAVAFWCDPISGHATLYWYRQILGQGPELLVQFQDESVVDDSQLPKDRFSAERLKGVDSTLKIQPAELGDSAMYLCASSLERGGEAFFGQGTRLTVV.

V gene TRBV7-9 combines with J gene TRBJ2-1; D is perhaps TRBD1 or TRBD2 (6 bases each). The germline gives CDR1 SEHNR, CDR2 FQNEAQ (reference sequence). V lost 2 bases, J lost 8 bases, and 10 bases lay in between. The CDR3 is made up of 13 amino acids. The CDR3 protein is CASSLNGGDEQFF. The CDR3, as DNA: TGTGCCAGCAGCTTAAACGGGGGCGATGAGCAGTTCTTC.

This clonotype has a handful of counts. The chain carries TRBV7-6 and TRBJ1-5; a weak D match, TRBD1 (5 bases). V lost 2 bases to trimming and J lost 1 base, with 9 bases between them. This CDR3 is built from 15 residues. Germline V gene data show CDR1 as SGHVS and CDR2 as FNYEAQ. Written as DNA, the CDR3 is TGTGCCAGCAGCTTATGGCAGGGCAGCAATCAGCCCCAGCATTTT. Translation gives CASSLWQGSNQPQHF. The full variable domain, rest sourced from reference TRBV7-6 and TRBJ1-5, is GAGVSQSPRYKVTKRGQDVALRCDPISGHVSLYWYRQALGQGPEFLTYFNYEAQQDKSGLPNDRFSAERPEGSISTLTIQRTEQRDSAMYRCASSLWQGSNQPQHFGDGTRLSIL.

This clonotype appeared a single time. The chain carries TRBV10-2 and TRBJ1-4; 8 bases agree with TRBD1. Germline trimming cut 5 bases from V and 6 bases from J; bases unmatched to any gene: 5. This CDR3 comprises 14 residues. Per germline, CDR1 WSHSY and CDR2 SAAADI. CDR3 coding DNA: TGCGCCAGCAGTCCGACAGGGGTGGATGAAAAACTGTTTTTT. This codes for CASSPTGVDEKLFF.

The rearrangement links TRBV20-1 to TRBJ1-6; 7 bases align to TRBD1. The CDR3 covers 13 residues. Germline V gene data show CDR1 as DFQATT and CDR2 as SNEGSKA (reference sequence). With V trimmed by 6 bases and J by 15 bases, 14 bases remained unmatched. The CDR3 here is CSAGVGRDRLLHF. CDR3 in DNA: TGCAGTGCCGGGGTAGGGAGGGACAGACTCCTCCACTTT.

The J gene is TRBJ2-7, the V gene TRBV20-1; weak D call: TRBD1 (5 bases). From germline, CDR1 is DFQATT and CDR2 SNEGSKA (reference sequence). The CDR3 has 11 amino acids. V was trimmed by 5 bases and J by 3 bases, leaving 8 bases between them. The CDR3 here is CSAGRGYEQYF. DNA for the CDR3: TGCAGTGCTGGAAGGGGCTACGAGCAGTACTTC.

This clonotype was observed at least ten times. The rearrangement links TRBV7-2 to TRBJ2-7; 7 bases agree with TRBD2. The germline gives CDR1 SGHTA, CDR2 FQGNSA. The CDR3 runs 12 residues. After removal of 5 bases from V and 7 bases from J, the junction contained 5 bases not matched to a gene. DNA of the CDR3: TGTGCCAGCAGCCCAGGGCGGGAGGAGCAGTACTTC. Translated, it gives CASSPGREEQYF.

The CDR3 DNA sequence: TGTGCCAGCAGCCCTAGAGGCCCCTCCGCGAATGAGCAGTTCTTC. This gives the protein CASSPRGPSANEQFF. The rearrangement uses TRBV7-8 and TRBJ2-1; D gene ambiguous. V was pared by 5 bases and J by 7 bases, with 18 bases between. The CDR3 covers 15 residues. Germline V CDR1 and CDR2: SGHVS, FQNEAQ.